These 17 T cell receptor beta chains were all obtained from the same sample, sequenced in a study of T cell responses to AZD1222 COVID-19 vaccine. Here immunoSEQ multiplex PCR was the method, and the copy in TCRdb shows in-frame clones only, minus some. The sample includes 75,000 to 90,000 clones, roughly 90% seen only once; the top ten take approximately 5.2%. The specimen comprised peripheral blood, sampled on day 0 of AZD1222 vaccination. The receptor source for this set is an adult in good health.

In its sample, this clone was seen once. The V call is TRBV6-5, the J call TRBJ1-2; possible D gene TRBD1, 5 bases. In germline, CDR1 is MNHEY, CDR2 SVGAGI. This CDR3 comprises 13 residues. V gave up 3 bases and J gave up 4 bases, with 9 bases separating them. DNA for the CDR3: TGTGCCAGCAGTTATCGCGACAGCTATGGCTACACCTTC. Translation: CASSYRDSYGYTF.

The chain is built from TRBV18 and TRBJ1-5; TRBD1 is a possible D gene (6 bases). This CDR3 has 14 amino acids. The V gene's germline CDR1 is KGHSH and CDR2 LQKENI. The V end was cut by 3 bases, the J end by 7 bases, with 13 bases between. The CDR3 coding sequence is TGTGCCAGCTCACCCCAGGGGACGATGCAGCCCCAGCATTTT. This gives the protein CASSPQGTMQPQHF.

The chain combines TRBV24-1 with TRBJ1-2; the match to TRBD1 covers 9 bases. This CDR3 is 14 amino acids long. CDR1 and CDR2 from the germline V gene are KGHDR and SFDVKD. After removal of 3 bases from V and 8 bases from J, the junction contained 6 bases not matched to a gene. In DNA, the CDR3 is TGTGCCACCAGTGATCCCGGGACAGGGTACGGCTACACCTTC. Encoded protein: CATSDPGTGYGYTF.

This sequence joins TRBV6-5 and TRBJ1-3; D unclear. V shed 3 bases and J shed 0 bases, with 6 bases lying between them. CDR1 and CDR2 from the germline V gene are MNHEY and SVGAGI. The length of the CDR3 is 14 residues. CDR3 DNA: TGTGCCAGCAGTTATACGATCTCTGGAAACACCATATATTTT. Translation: CASSYTISGNTIYF.

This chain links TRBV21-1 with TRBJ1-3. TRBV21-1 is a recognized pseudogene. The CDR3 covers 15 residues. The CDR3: CASSKARGSGNTIYF. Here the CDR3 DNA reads TGTGCCAGCAGCAAAGCGAGAGGGTCAGGAAACACCATATATTTT.

The CDR3 DNA follows: TGTGCCAGCAGCTTTTGGGGAAACACCATATATTTT. The encoded protein is CASSFWGNTIYF. This chain joins TRBV7-2 and TRBJ1-3; D not resolved. The CDR3 has 12 amino acids. CDR1 and CDR2 from the germline V gene are SGHTA and FQGNSA. The V end was cut by 3 bases, the J end by 4 bases, with 4 bases between.

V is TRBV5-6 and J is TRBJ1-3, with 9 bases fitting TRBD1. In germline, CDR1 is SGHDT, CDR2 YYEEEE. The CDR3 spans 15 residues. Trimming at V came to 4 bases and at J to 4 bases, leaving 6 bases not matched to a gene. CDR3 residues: CASSATGGKGNTIYF. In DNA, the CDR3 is TGTGCCAGCAGCGCAACAGGGGGCAAAGGAAACACCATATATTTT.

CDR3 region: CASSYEAAGGLQGQYF. The CDR3 DNA reads TGTGCCAGCAGTTACGAGGCGGCGGGGGGGTTGCAGGGCCAGTACTTC. This chain joins TRBV6-5 and TRBJ2-5, with TRBD2 identical over 9 bases. Losses at the gene ends were 2 bases for V and 10 bases for J; bases not matched to a gene: 14. The germline gives CDR1 MNHEY, CDR2 SVGAGI. This CDR3 spans 16 amino acids.

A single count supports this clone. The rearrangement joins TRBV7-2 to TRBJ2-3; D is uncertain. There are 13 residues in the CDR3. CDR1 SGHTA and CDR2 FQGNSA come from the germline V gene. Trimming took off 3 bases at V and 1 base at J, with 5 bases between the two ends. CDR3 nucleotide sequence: TGTGCCAGCAGCTTGCTGGGCACAGATACGCAGTATTTT. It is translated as CASSLLGTDTQYF.

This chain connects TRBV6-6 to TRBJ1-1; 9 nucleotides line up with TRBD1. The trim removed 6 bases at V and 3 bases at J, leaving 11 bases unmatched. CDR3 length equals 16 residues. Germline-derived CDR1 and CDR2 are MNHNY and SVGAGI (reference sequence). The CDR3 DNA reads TGTGCCAGCAGCCCCGGGACAGGGATTGCGCACACTGAAGCTTTCTTT. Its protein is CASSPGTGIAHTEAFF.

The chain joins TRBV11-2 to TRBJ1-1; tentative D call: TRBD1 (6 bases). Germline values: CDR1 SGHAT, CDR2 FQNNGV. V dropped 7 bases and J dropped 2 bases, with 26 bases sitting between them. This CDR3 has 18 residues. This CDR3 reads CASTTIRTVEQINTEAFF. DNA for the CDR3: TGTGCCAGCACCACGATCCGGACAGTAGAGCAGATTAACACTGAAGCTTTCTTT.

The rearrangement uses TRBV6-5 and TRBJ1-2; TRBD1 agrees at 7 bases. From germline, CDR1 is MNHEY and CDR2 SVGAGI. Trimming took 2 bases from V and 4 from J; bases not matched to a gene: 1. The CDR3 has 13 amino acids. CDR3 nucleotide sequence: TGTGCCAGCAGTTACGACAGGGTCTATGGCTACACCTTC. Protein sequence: CASSYDRVYGYTF.

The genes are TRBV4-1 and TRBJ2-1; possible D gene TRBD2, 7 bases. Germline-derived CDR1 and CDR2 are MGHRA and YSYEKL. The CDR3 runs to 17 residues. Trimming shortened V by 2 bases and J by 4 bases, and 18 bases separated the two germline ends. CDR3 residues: CASSQYLGGGVYNEQFF. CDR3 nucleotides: TGCGCCAGCAGCCAATACTTGGGCGGGGGCGTTTACAATGAGCAGTTCTTC.

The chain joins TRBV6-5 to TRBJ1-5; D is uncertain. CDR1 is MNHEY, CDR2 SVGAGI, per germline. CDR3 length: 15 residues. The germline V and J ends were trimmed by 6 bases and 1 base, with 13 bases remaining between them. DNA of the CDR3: TGTGCCAGCAGACCCCCAGGCCCAAGCAATCAGCCCCAGCATTTT. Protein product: CASRPPGPSNQPQHF.

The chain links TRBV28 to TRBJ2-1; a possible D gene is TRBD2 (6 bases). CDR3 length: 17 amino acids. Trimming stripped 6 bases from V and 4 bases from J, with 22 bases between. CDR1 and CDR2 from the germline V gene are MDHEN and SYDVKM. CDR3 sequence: CASSQRNGLNFYNEQFF. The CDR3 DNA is TGTGCCAGCAGCCAGCGAAACGGACTAAACTTTTACAATGAGCAGTTCTTC.

The CDR3 DNA sequence: TGTGCCAGCAGCAGCGGGGATAATTCACCCCTCCACTTT. Residues: CASSSGDNSPLHF. The chain uses TRBV3-1 (or the pseudogene TRBV3-2) and TRBJ1-6, with D unresolved. CDR1 is LGHDT and CDR2 is YNNKEL in the germline V gene (reference sequence). This CDR3 region has 13 residues. The germline V and J ends were trimmed by 5 bases and 5 bases, with 7 bases remaining between them.

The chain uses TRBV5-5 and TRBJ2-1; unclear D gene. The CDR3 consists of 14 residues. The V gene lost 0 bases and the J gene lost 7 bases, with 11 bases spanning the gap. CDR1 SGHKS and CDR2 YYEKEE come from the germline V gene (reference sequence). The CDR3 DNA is TGTGCCAGCAGCTTGGTCTGGCCGCGAAATGAGCAGTTCTTC. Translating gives CASSLVWPRNEQFF.